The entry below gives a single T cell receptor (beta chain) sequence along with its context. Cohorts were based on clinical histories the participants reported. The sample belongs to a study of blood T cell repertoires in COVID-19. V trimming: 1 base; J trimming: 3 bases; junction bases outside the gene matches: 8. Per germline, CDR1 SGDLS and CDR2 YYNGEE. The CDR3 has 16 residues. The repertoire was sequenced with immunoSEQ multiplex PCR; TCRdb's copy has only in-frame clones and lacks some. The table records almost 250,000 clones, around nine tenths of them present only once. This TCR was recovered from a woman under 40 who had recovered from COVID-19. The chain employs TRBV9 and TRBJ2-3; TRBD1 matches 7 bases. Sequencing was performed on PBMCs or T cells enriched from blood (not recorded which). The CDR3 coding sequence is TGTGCCAGCAGCGTAAGGGGGCTTTTTGGTACAGATACGCAGTATTTT. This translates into CASSVRGLFGTDTQYF.